This is a list of T cell receptor beta chains from one sample in a study of regulatory T cells in long-lasting Graves disease. TCRdb reprocessed the multiplex PCR reads via MiXCR and lists one record per CDR3 protein. Of 300,000 or so distinct CDR3 sequences listed, around a fifth are singletons. The material sequenced was peripheral blood mononuclear cells (PBMCs), taken when the disease was refractory, from a patient treated with antithyroid drugs. The receptor source for this set is a female donor with Graves disease. CDR3s include the opening cysteine and the closing phenylalanine or tryptophan. A D gene is named only where the DNA matches it firmly. Where a row states a size, it is once, few, many or the class of an expanded clone; other rows omit it.

D | size | length | J | V | CDR3 | DNA
TRBD1 | . | 15 | TRBJ1-1 | TRBV4-1 | CASSQEGRTGELAFF | TGCGCCAGCAGCCAAGAAGGGCGGACAGGCGAGTTGGCTTTCTTT
. | few | 13 | TRBJ2-7 | TRBV3-1 | CASSRAGIYEQYF | TGTGCCAGCAGCCGGGCAGGAATCTACGAGCAGTACTTC
. | . | 15 | TRBJ2-1 | TRBV7-9 | CASSSTGPGYNEQFF | TGTGCCAGCAGCTCCACGGGACCGGGCTACAATGAGCAGTTCTTC
. | few | 12 | TRBJ2-4 | TRBV29-1 | CSVVREQNIQYF | TGCAGCGTTGTCCGGGAACAAAACATTCAGTACTTC
. | few | 12 | TRBJ2-7 | TRBV7-9 | CASSLEGSEQYF | TGTGCCAGCAGCTTAGAGGGTAGCGAGCAGTACTTC
. | many | 13 | TRBJ2-7 | TRBV7-8 | CASSLGLAYEQYF | TGTGCCAGCAGCTTAGGACTAGCCTACGAGCAGTACTTC
. | many | 15 | TRBJ1-5 | TRBV19 | CASTIRGHSNQPQHF | TGTGCCAGTACCATCAGGGGCCATAGCAATCAGCCCCAGCATTTT
. | . | 12 | TRBJ1-3 | TRBV19 | CAAGVSGNTIYF | TGTGCCGCGGGAGTCTCTGGAAACACCATATATTTT
. | many | 12 | TRBJ2-7 | TRBV2 | CAGGRGSYEQYF | TGTGCCGGAGGCAGGGGTTCATACGAGCAGTACTTC
. | . | 13 | TRBJ2-1 | TRBV11-2 | CASSPGRLNEQFF | TGTGCCAGCAGCCCAGGACGGCTCAATGAGCAGTTCTTC
. | many | 13 | TRBJ1-1 | TRBV29-1 | CSVVRQVNTEAFF | TGCAGCGTCGTCAGACAGGTGAACACTGAAGCTTTCTTT
. | few | 12 | TRBJ2-7 | TRBV20-1 | CSARYREYEQYF | TGCAGTGCCCGTTACAGAGAGTACGAGCAGTACTTC
. | many | 13 | TRBJ1-3 | TRBV6-1 | CASNTDSGNTIYF | TGTGCCAGCAACACGGACTCTGGAAACACCATATATTTT
TRBD2 | few | 15 | TRBJ2-3 | TRBV29-1 | CSVGGTSLQLDTQYF | TGCAGCGTCGGGGGGACTTCCCTACAACTGGATACGCAGTATTTT
TRBD2 | many | 15 | TRBJ2-7 | TRBV2 | CASRLRTSGSFEQYF | TGTGCCAGCAGATTACGGACTAGCGGGAGTTTTGAGCAGTACTTC
TRBD1 | many | 13 | TRBJ1-2 | TRBV5-1 | CASSSTGDYGYTF | TGTGCCAGCAGCAGTACAGGGGACTATGGCTACACCTTC
. | . | 16 | TRBJ1-2 | TRBV14 | CASSLNILQGRDGYTF | TGTGCCAGCAGCCTCAATATCTTACAGGGTCGGGACGGCTACACCTTC
. | many | 13 | TRBJ1-6 | TRBV2 | CASTDSLFSPLHF | TGTGCCAGCACCGACAGCCTTTTTTCACCCCTCCACTTT
. | many | 15 | TRBJ1-1 | TRBV10-3 | CAISGKRQDSTEAFF | TGTGCCATCAGTGGGAAAAGACAGGATAGCACTGAAGCTTTCTTT
. | . | 14 | TRBJ1-2 | TRBV19 | CASSIAPSPDGYTF | TGTGCCAGTAGTATAGCCCCATCGCCTGATGGCTACACCTTC
. | many | 14 | TRBJ2-7 | TRBV7-8 | CASRSPGRTYEQYF | TGTGCCAGCAGGTCTCCGGGAAGAACCTACGAGCAGTACTTC
. | few | 14 | TRBJ2-7 | TRBV4-2 | CASTPTRYSYEQYF | TGTGCCAGCACCCCAACACGCTACTCCTACGAGCAGTACTTC
TRBD1 | few | 15 | TRBJ2-4 | TRBV6-5 | CASSSPGQGVYIQYF | TGTGCCAGCAGTTCCCCCGGACAGGGAGTTTACATTCAGTACTTC
. | few | 16 | TRBJ1-4 | TRBV19 | CASSIGILATNEKLFF | TGTGCCAGTAGTATAGGAATCTTAGCAACTAATGAAAAACTGTTTTTT
TRBD1 | few | 15 | TRBJ2-7 | TRBV12-3/TRBV12-4 | CASSYTRGRRYEQYF | TGTGCCAGCAGTTATACCAGGGGGCGACGGTACGAGCAGTACTTC
TRBD1 | many | 15 | TRBJ1-4 | TRBV5-6 | CASSFRTGGAEKLFF | TGTGCCAGCAGCTTCCGGACAGGGGGCGCAGAAAAACTGTTTTTT
. | . | 15 | TRBJ1-1 | TRBV7-3 | CASSLFELSGTEAFF | TGTGCCAGCAGCTTATTTGAGTTGAGCGGAACTGAAGCTTTCTTT
. | once | 12 | TRBJ1-5 | TRBV5-6 | CASSSYNQPQHF | TGTGCCAGCAGCTCTTATAATCAGCCCCAGCATTTT
. | . | 14 | TRBJ2-7 | TRBV27 | CAGSLSGHRLEQYF | TGTGCCGGCAGTTTATCTGGACACCGCCTCGAGCAGTACTTC
. | few | 14 | TRBJ2-7 | TRBV5-1 | CASSLAGLPAEQYF | TGCGCCAGCAGCTTGGCGGGCCTCCCCGCCGAGCAGTACTTC
TRBD1 | few | 13 | TRBJ1-2 | TRBV28 | CASLNRGDYGYTF | TGTGCCAGCCTAAACAGGGGGGACTATGGCTACACCTTC
TRBD1 | . | 15 | TRBJ2-7 | TRBV18 | CASSRSGQVAYEQYF | TGTGCCAGCTCAAGATCGGGACAGGTCGCCTACGAGCAGTACTTC
. | many | 14 | TRBJ2-5 | TRBV7-9 | CASTIFSGAETQYF | TGTGCCAGCACCATCTTTTCTGGGGCTGAGACCCAGTACTTC
. | many | 13 | TRBJ2-7 | TRBV30 | CAWSMGLGYEQYF | TGTGCCTGGAGTATGGGACTGGGCTACGAGCAGTACTTC
. | . | 14 | TRBJ2-3 | TRBV12-3/TRBV12-4 | CASGRQFTTDTQYF | TGTGCCAGCGGTAGACAGTTTACCACAGATACGCAGTATTTT
TRBD1 | many | 15 | TRBJ1-6 | TRBV27 | CASSLGGQLNSPLHF | TGTGCCAGCAGTTTAGGGGGACAGCTTAATTCACCCCTCCACTTT
. | . | 15 | TRBJ1-2 | TRBV25-1 | CASSELGDRPYGYTF | TGTGCCAGCAGTGAATTAGGTGACAGACCCTATGGCTACACCTTC
. | few | 15 | TRBJ2-5 | TRBV9 | CASSVGLRTQETQYF | TGTGCCAGCAGCGTAGGACTGCGTACGCAAGAGACCCAGTACTTC
. | . | 14 | TRBJ2-2 | TRBV12-3/TRBV12-4 | CASSHQGTDGELFF | TGTGCCAGCAGTCACCAGGGGACCGACGGGGAGCTGTTTTTT
. | . | 16 | TRBJ2-7 | TRBV28 | CASSPIYDRYFYEQYF | TGTGCCAGCAGTCCAATATACGACAGGTACTTCTACGAGCAGTACTTC
TRBD2 | . | 13 | TRBJ2-7 | TRBV20-1 | CSAWGGGSYEQYF | TGCAGTGCCTGGGGAGGCGGGAGCTACGAGCAGTACTTC
. | many | 13 | TRBJ2-5 | TRBV7-2 | CASSFFPEETQYF | TGTGCCAGCAGCTTCTTCCCAGAAGAGACCCAGTACTTC
. | many | 16 | TRBJ1-4 | TRBV12-3/TRBV12-4 | CASSPYRRLLNEKLFF | TGTGCCAGCAGCCCCTACCGACGGTTGCTTAATGAAAAACTGTTTTTT
TRBD1 | few | 16 | TRBJ1-4 | TRBV4-1 | CASSDYYRDRDEKLFF | TGCGCCAGCAGCGATTACTATCGGGACAGGGATGAAAAACTGTTTTTT
. | . | 14 | TRBJ2-2 | TRBV28 | CASSLTVPAGELFF | TGTGCCAGCAGCTTAACCGTCCCGGCCGGGGAGCTGTTTTTT
. | . | 14 | TRBJ2-7 | TRBV6-2/TRBV6-3 | CASEEGEPAYEQYF | TGTGCCAGCGAGGAGGGGGAACCAGCTTACGAGCAGTACTTC
. | many | 11 | TRBJ2-5 | TRBV7-8 | CASSQGLSQYF | TGTGCCAGCAGCCAGGGTTTGAGCCAGTACTTC
. | many | 15 | TRBJ1-6 | TRBV2 | CASSDARGNNSPLHF | TGTGCCAGCAGTGACGCCAGGGGAAATAATTCACCCCTCCACTTT
TRBD2 | few | 14 | TRBJ2-7 | TRBV11-2 | CASSQDRGGYEQYF | TGTGCCAGCAGCCAAGATCGGGGGGGCTACGAGCAGTACTTC